Listed below are T cell receptor beta chains from one sample, sequenced in a study of T-cell memory formation after mild COVID-19. TCRdb passed the 5' RACE reads through MiXCR, listing each CDR3 protein once. The sample records around 510,000 distinct CDR3 sequences, about a fifth being singletons. The sequenced sample was PBMCs or a T cell subset sorted from them (not recorded which). The receptors originated from an adult woman who had mild COVID-19 (a few samples of this study predate the infection). Cell type and time point are not known. Each CDR3 is given without its conserved first and last residue. Each record gives: V gene, CDR3 protein.

TRBV5-1	ASSPDGGSYEQY
TRBV2	ASELRLGYEQY
TRBV5-1	ASRETGGGGSSYNEQF
TRBV29-1	SVDHNEQF
TRBV20-1	SASRTGARYT
TRBV12-3/TRBV12-4	ASRRSATNEKLF
TRBV20-1	SATGTSRAKNIQY
TRBV6-2/TRBV6-3	ASSYSVSGGNTGELF
TRBV7-8	ASSLIGTTPEQY
TRBV24-1	ATSDPGTALYGYT